These T cell receptor beta chains were read from a single sample in a study of shared T cell receptors in the human thymus. Profiling relied on immunoSEQ multiplex PCR, and the TCRdb table lists in-frame clones only, not all of them. The top ten clones hold around 0.0099% of a sample with about 660,000 clones, 85% to 90% of them seen once. These same records also appear under a second study, on human thymus T cells.

Sequenced material: thymocytes. Receptors originate from a boy younger than two with a congenital heart defect. CDR3s include the opening cysteine and the closing phenylalanine or tryptophan. A D gene is named only where the DNA matches it firmly. Size tells how often a clone was seen (once, few, many) or the class of an expanded clone, and some rows leave it out.

j_gene | v_gene | abundance | d_gene | CDR3nt | CDR3aa
TRBJ2-1 | TRBV7-8 | . | . | TGTGCCAGCAGCCCCTCCAGGAGGGTGTCCTACAATGAGCAGTTCTTC | CASSPSRRVSYNEQFF
TRBJ2-1 | TRBV9 | once | TRBD1 | TGTGCCAGCAGCGTAGGACAGGGGAGGCACAATGAGCAGTTCTTC | CASSVGQGRHNEQFF
TRBJ2-2 | TRBV7-9 | . | TRBD2 | TGTGCCAGCAGCTTTCTAGCGGGACCCACCGGGGAGCTGTTTTTT | CASSFLAGPTGELFF
TRBJ1-5 | TRBV5-1 | . | . | TGCGCCAGCAGCTTGACGGGGGGGCATCAGCCCCAGCATTTT | CASSLTGGHQPQHF
TRBJ2-1 | TRBV5-6 | . | . | TGTGCCAGCAGCTTGAGGTTAGCGGAGTACCAGCGGTTCTTC | CASSLRLAEYQRFF
TRBJ1-2 | TRBV27 | . | TRBD1 | TGTGCCAGCAGTCCGACAGGGGGGAACTATGGCTACACCTTC | CASSPTGGNYGYTF
TRBJ2-7 | TRBV4-2 | . | . | TGTGCCAGCAGCCAAGGGAGGGCAGGGTGCTACGAGCAGTACTTC | CASSQGRAGCYEQYF
TRBJ2-3 | TRBV18 | . | TRBD2 | TGTGCCAGCTCTCGTACTAGCGGACACACAGATACGCAGTATTTT | CASSRTSGHTDTQYF
TRBJ1-2 | TRBV11-2 | . | TRBD1 | TGTGCCAGCAGCACCCAAGAGGACAGGGGGCAGGTCTATGGCTACACCTTC | CASSTQEDRGQVYGYTF
TRBJ2-6 | TRBV30 | . | TRBD1 | TGTGCCTGGACTTCTCGGGACAGTGTTTCTGGGGCCAACGTCCTGACTTTC | CAWTSRDSVSGANVLTF
TRBJ2-1 | TRBV6-4 | . | TRBD2 | TGTGCCAGCAGTGGTAGTAGCGGGAGTGACGAGCAGTTCTTC | CASSGSSGSDEQFF